The present entry profiles one T cell receptor beta chain with its context. Germline V lookup: CDR1 MNHEY, CDR2 SVGAGI. This CDR3 region has 12 residues. V was pared by 4 bases and J by 7 bases, with 5 bases between. The data stem from a study of blood T cell repertoires in COVID-19. Study-level information: Acute and convalescent COVID-19 samples came from the United States, Italy and Spain. In each case, the material was cDNA or gDNA derived from T cells, B-cell-depleted T cells, or PBMCs.

Per the original data handling: By means of reference gene primer amplification, nucleated cell counts were estimated. The method was immunoSEQ multiplex PCR; TCRdb's version includes in-frame clones alone and lacks a portion of them. The V and J calls and clone size are taken from that table; D and trimming were inferred from the DNA. The data contain roughly 84,000 clones, 80% of them seen just once; the ten biggest clones take up about 12%. Sequencing was performed on peripheral blood. The sequence was obtained from a middle-aged woman with active or convalescent COVID-19. The gene calls are TRBV6-5 and TRBJ1-6; D call uncertain. CDR3 sequence (DNA): TGTGCCAGCAGTTTACTAAATTCACCCCTCCACTTT. It is translated as CASSLLNSPLHF.